This T cell receptor (beta chain) is from a study of CD4 T cells in relation to SARS-CoV-2 and coronaviruses. Whole-study context: ViraFEST: approximately ten-day antigen culture of PBMCs, then TCR beta CDR3 sequencing. Study-wide points: In about 65% of donors, memory CD4+ clonotypes crossrecognized SARS-CoV-2 and at least one common cold coronavirus spike.

After removal of 7 bases from V and 3 bases from J, the junction contained 5 bases not matched to a gene. From germline, CDR1 is SNHLY and CDR2 FYNNEI. This CDR3 has 13 residues. Libraries were prepared by immunoSEQ multiplex PCR; TCRdb keeps only in-frame clonotypes and omits some of them. The sample contains around 26,000 clones, about three quarters of which appear only once. Note on this clone: Its target is unknown.

The unexposed donors gave CD4+ T cells in about 2010-2019, prior to COVID-19. After roughly ten days of culture, CD4+ T cells were isolated. Unexposed-donor CD4+ T cells were probed with SARS-CoV-2 S/N and four cold-coronavirus spikes, cells permitting. Cultures received half-medium IL-2 refreshes on days 3 and 7. Sequencing was carried out using CD4+ T cells from PBMCs, cultured in vitro. V gene TRBV2 combines with J gene TRBJ1-2, with 7 bases fitting TRBD1. This TCR derives from a human donor in good health. CDR3 protein: CASNSDRDYGYTF. DNA of the CDR3: TGTGCCAGCAATTCCGACAGGGACTATGGCTACACCTTC.